Given below is one T cell receptor (beta chain) in context. The PCR employed 60 Vbeta primers together with 13 Jbeta primers. The data were produced by immunoSEQ multiplex PCR, yet TCRdb's version contains in-frame clones alone and is incomplete. The table records some 110,000 clones, about 69% of them present only once. This sample is part of a study of cytomegalovirus exposure and HLA in healthy donors. The receptor's source is a woman aged 18 to 35 in good health and CMV-seronegative. The material sequenced was PBMCs.

The CDR3 region is CATSPGGSYNEQFF. The CDR3, as DNA: TGTGCCACCAGCCCCGGGGGGTCCTACAATGAGCAGTTCTTC. The chain recombines TRBV15 with TRBJ2-1, with TRBD2 identical over 7 bases. The CDR3 extends over 14 amino acids. CDR1 is LNHNV and CDR2 is YYDKDF in the germline V gene (reference sequence). J lost 1 base, V lost 5 bases, and 2 bases had no gene match.